The next 19 T cell receptor beta chains were all read from a single sample in a study of blood T cell repertoires in COVID-19 (dated by TCRdb to about 2020). The library relied on the immunoSEQ multiplex PCR assay. Imported from immuneACCESS, the table was reduced by TCRdb to in-frame sequences with V and J called. These copies leave out some clones; in studies compared against another copy, an unresolved V gene accounts for under half, and the cause of the remainder is not known. Recorded for this sample are about 28,000 clones; more than 70% of them occurred a single time. Roughly 21% of the sample belongs to the ten largest clones. The sequenced sample consisted of peripheral blood. The receptors originated from a boy younger than 10 with active or convalescent COVID-19.

The chain combines TRBV7-9 with TRBJ2-1; 11 bases agree with TRBD1. The CDR3 contains 17 residues. The V gene's germline CDR1 is SEHNR and CDR2 FQNEAQ (reference sequence). V lost 6 bases, J lost 7 bases, and 14 bases stayed unmatched. CDR3 bases: TGTGCCAGCAGACCTCCATTCCGGGACAGGGGGAGGAATGAGCAGTTCTTC. Its protein is CASRPPFRDRGRNEQFF.

The V gene is TRBV7-9, the J gene TRBJ2-3, with TRBD1 identical over 9 bases. The V gene end was trimmed by 5 bases and the J gene end by 4 bases; junction bases not matched to a gene: 7. CDR1 and CDR2 from the germline V gene are SEHNR and FQNEAQ (reference sequence). The CDR3 is 15 amino acids. The CDR3, as DNA: TGTGCCAGCAGCCCGACAGGGGGAAGGCCAGATACGCAGTATTTT. Translation gives CASSPTGGRPDTQYF.

The rearrangement uses TRBV11-2 and TRBJ1-1; D is ambiguous. The germline V gene has CDR1 SGHAT and CDR2 FQNNGV. V was pared by 1 base and J by 8 bases, with 8 bases between. This CDR3 is built from 12 residues. The CDR3 spells CASSLVRSEAFF. In nucleotides, the CDR3 is TGTGCCAGCAGCTTAGTTCGAAGCGAAGCTTTCTTT.

The V call is TRBV19, the J call TRBJ1-2; TRBD1 matches 9 bases. Germline V CDR1 and CDR2: LNHDA, SQIVND (reference sequence). V dropped 6 bases and J dropped 2; count of bases not matched to a gene: 10. The length of the CDR3 is 16 residues. In nucleotides, the CDR3 is TGTGCCAGTAGCCCCGGTTATGGGACAGGGAACTATGGCTACACCTTC. Its protein is CASSPGYGTGNYGYTF.

The genes are TRBV9 and TRBJ2-1, with D maybe TRBD1 (5 bases). Trimming shortened V by 1 base and J by 6 bases, and 11 bases separated the two germline ends. The CDR3 is made up of 14 amino acids. Germline V gene data show CDR1 as SGDLS and CDR2 as YYNGEE. CDR3 sequence: CASSVTGTINEQFF. CDR3 nucleotides: TGTGCCAGCAGCGTAACAGGAACCATCAATGAGCAGTTCTTC.

The CDR3 reads CASTRSWGRRGNTEAFF. In DNA form, the CDR3 reads TGTGCCAGCACGCGAAGCTGGGGACGCAGGGGGAACACTGAAGCTTTCTTT. The chain recombines TRBV18 with TRBJ1-1, with D tentatively TRBD1 (6 bases). This CDR3 region has 17 residues. The germline V gene encodes CDR1 KGHSH and CDR2 LQKENI. Trimming removed 8 bases from V and 1 base from J, with 23 bases in between.

The rearrangement joins TRBV5-4 to TRBJ2-5, with 8 bases that match TRBD2. Germline V gene sequence: CDR1 SGHNT, CDR2 YYREEE (reference sequence). After removal of 7 bases from V and 3 bases from J, the junction contained 11 bases not matched to a gene. This CDR3 has 15 residues. The CDR3: CASRPGGDWEETQYF. DNA of the CDR3: TGTGCCAGCCGCCCGGGGGGGGACTGGGAAGAGACCCAGTACTTC.

The chain uses TRBV5-1 and TRBJ2-1; a possible D gene is TRBD2 (5 bases). The CDR3 length is 15 residues. Trimming pared 0 bases from V and 2 bases from J, leaving 9 bases between. Germline V gene sequence: CDR1 SGHRS, CDR2 YFSETQ. The CDR3 protein is CASSLEGATYNEQFF. CDR3 bases: TGCGCCAGCAGCTTGGAGGGAGCGACCTACAATGAGCAGTTCTTC.

This chain connects TRBV21-1 to TRBJ2-1; the listed D gene, TRBD2, was not tested against the DNA. TRBV21-1 is noted as a pseudogene. This CDR3 comprises 18 residues. Here the CDR3 DNA reads TGTGCCAGCAGCAGGGGGGATAGCGGGAGGGAATTCTGCAATGAGCAGTTCTTC. Its translation: CASSRGDSGREFCNEQFF.

The J gene is TRBJ1-6, the V gene TRBV10-2; D is perhaps TRBD1 (6 bases). The CDR3 is 13 residues long. Germline CDR1 and CDR2: WSHSY and SAAADI. The V gene lost 3 bases and the J gene lost 11 bases, with 11 bases spanning the gap. The CDR3 reads CASSEQGQTPLHF. In nucleotides, the CDR3 is TGCGCCAGCAGTGAACAGGGCCAGACACCCCTCCACTTT.

The chain links TRBV27 to TRBJ2-2; 10 nucleotides line up with TRBD2. There are 15 residues in the CDR3. CDR1 and CDR2 from the germline V gene are MNHEY and SMNVEV (reference sequence). The V and J ends lost 9 bases and 6 bases, in that order; junction bases with no gene match: 10. The CDR3 DNA sequence: TGTGCCAGTCAAGCGGGAGGGCCGTCGTCCGGGGAGCTGTTTTTT. As protein: CASQAGGPSSGELFF.

The V and J genes are TRBV7-2 and TRBJ1-2, with D hard to call. The CDR3 has 12 amino acids. Trimming removed 3 bases at V and 2 bases at J, with 4 bases between. Germline V gives CDR1 SGHTA, CDR2 FQGNSA. In DNA, the CDR3 is TGTGCCAGCAGCTTGCAGAACTATGGCTACACCTTC. Translation: CASSLQNYGYTF.

The rearrangement links TRBV28 to TRBJ1-5; D is ambiguous. There are 12 residues in the CDR3. V lost 7 bases to trimming and J lost 5 bases, with 9 bases between them. Per germline, CDR1 MDHEN and CDR2 SYDVKM. The CDR3 nucleotides read TGTGCCAGCACTCGACTCTATCAGCCCCAGCATTTT. This encodes CASTRLYQPQHF.

The V gene is TRBV10-1, the J gene TRBJ1-1; D may be TRBD1 (5 bases). V dropped 7 bases and J dropped 3 bases, with 12 bases sitting between them. The CDR3 is 13 amino acids. Germline CDR1 reads WNHNN; CDR2 reads SYGVQD (reference sequence). This chain's CDR3 is CASTRQGDTEAFF. DNA for the CDR3: TGCGCCAGCACCCGCCAAGGGGACACTGAAGCTTTCTTT.

V usage is TRBV28 and J usage is TRBJ1-6; D may be TRBD1 (5 bases). The V end was cut by 8 bases, the J end by 1 base, with 9 bases between. Germline V gene lookup returns CDR1 MDHEN and CDR2 SYDVKM. The CDR3 extends over 14 amino acids. The CDR3 here is CASGGGSYNSPLHF. CDR3 sequence (DNA): TGTGCCAGCGGGGGGGGTTCCTATAATTCACCCCTCCACTTT.

The sample holds a few counts of this clone. The chain carries TRBV16 and TRBJ2-1; possibly TRBD1 for D (6 bases). Germline values: CDR1 KGHSY, CDR2 FQNENV. The ends were cut back, 1 base at V and 2 bases at J, with 12 bases in the middle. The CDR3 is made up of 16 amino acids. CDR3 protein: CASSQLGGRTYNEQFF. CDR3 sequence (DNA): TGTGCCAGCAGCCAATTAGGGGGTCGCACCTACAATGAGCAGTTCTTC.

This clone has more than one count but fewer than ten. The CDR3 region is CASSKGVDRGQITEAFF. In nucleotides, the CDR3 is TGTGCCAGCAGTAAAGGGGTCGACAGGGGGCAGATCACTGAAGCTTTCTTT. This chain connects TRBV6-1 to TRBJ1-1; 10 nucleotides match TRBD1. With 5 bases clipped from V and 4 bases from J, the junction kept 13 bases outside the gene matches. The CDR3 consists of 17 residues. CDR1 MNHNS and CDR2 SASEGT come from the germline V gene.

This clone has a handful of counts. The chain employs TRBV7-8 and TRBJ1-2; the match to TRBD1 covers 8 bases. Unmatched junction bases numbered 16, after V lost 5 bases and J lost 2 bases. The CDR3 has 18 amino acids. Germline CDR1 SGHVS, CDR2 FQNEAQ. CDR3 nucleotides: TGTGCCAGCAGCCCGATGCTCGGGCAGGGGGCAATAAACTATGGCTACACCTTC. Translation: CASSPMLGQGAINYGYTF.

This clone was observed many times. V gene TRBV27 combines with J gene TRBJ1-1; D is possibly TRBD1 (6 bases). Germline V CDR1 and CDR2: MNHEY, SMNVEV (reference sequence). The CDR3 length is 13 residues. V lost 6 bases to trimming and J lost 4 bases, with 12 bases between them. The CDR3 sequence is CASRQGFITEAFF. The CDR3 DNA follows: TGTGCCAGCAGACAGGGTTTCATCACTGAAGCTTTCTTT.